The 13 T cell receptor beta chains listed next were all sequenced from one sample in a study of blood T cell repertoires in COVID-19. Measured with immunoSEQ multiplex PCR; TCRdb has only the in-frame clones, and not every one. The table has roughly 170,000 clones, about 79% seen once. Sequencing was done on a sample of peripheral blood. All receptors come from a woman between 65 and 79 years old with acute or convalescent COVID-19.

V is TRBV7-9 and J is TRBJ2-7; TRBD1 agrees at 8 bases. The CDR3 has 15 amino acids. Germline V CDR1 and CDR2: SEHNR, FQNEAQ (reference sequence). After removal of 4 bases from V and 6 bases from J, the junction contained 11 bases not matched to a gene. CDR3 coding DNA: TGTGCCAGCAGCTCAAGACGCCAGGGGGCCTCCGAGCAGTACTTC. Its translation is CASSSRRQGASEQYF.

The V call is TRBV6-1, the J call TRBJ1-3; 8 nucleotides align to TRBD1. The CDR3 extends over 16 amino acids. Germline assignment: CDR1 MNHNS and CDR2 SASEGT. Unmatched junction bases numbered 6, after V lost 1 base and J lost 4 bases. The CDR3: CASSEEAGGAGNTIYF. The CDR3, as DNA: TGTGCCAGCAGTGAAGAGGCAGGGGGCGCCGGAAACACCATATATTTT.

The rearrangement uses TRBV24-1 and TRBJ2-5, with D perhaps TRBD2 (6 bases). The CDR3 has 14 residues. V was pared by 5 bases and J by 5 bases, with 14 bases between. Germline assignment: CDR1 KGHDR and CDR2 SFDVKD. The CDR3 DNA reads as TGTGCCACCAGTGGGGAGGAGGGCCTGGAGACCCAGTACTTC. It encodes CATSGEEGLETQYF.

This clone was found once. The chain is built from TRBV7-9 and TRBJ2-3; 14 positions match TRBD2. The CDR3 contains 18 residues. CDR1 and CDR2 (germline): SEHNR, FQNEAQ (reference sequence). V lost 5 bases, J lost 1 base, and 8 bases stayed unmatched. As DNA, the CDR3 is TGTGCCAGCAGCGGGACTAGCGGGAGTGTAGTACGCACAGATACGCAGTATTTT. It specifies CASSGTSGSVVRTDTQYF.

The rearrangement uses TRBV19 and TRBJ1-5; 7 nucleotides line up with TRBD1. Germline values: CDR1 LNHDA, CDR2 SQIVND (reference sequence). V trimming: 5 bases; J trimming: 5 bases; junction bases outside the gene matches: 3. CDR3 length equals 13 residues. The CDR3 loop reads CASSVDRDQPQHF. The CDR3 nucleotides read TGTGCCAGTAGTGTCGACAGGGATCAGCCCCAGCATTTT.

The CDR3 sequence is CASSPVGVKAAGNTIYF. CDR3 nucleotides: TGTGCCAGCTCCCCCGTTGGTGTCAAGGCGGCTGGAAACACCATATATTTT. The genes are TRBV18 and TRBJ1-3; D is ambiguous. The CDR3 spans 17 residues. Germline-derived CDR1 and CDR2 are KGHSH and LQKENI. Trimming cost V 6 bases and J 2 bases, with 20 bases left between them.

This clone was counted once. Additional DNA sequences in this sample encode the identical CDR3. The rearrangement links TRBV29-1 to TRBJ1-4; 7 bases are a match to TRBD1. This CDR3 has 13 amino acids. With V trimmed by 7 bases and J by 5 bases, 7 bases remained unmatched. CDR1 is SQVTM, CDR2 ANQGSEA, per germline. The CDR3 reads CSARTGGNEKLFF. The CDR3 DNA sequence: TGCAGCGCTAGGACAGGCGGAAATGAAAAACTGTTTTTT.

The DNA of the CDR3 is TGCGCCAGCAGCTTGGATCCCAGCGCAACTAATGAAAAACTGTTTTTT. This sequence encodes CASSLDPSATNEKLFF. The V and J genes are TRBV5-1 and TRBJ1-4, with D hard to call. Germline V CDR1 and CDR2: SGHRS, YFSETQ. The ends were cut back, 0 bases at V and 0 bases at J, with 9 bases in the middle. CDR3 size: 16 residues.

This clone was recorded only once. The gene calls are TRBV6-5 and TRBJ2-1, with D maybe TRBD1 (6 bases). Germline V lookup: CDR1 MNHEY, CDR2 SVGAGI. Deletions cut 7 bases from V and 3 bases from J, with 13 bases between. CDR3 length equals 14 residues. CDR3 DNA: TGTGCCAGCAACAAAGGGGGAAACTACAATGAGCAGTTCTTC. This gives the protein CASNKGGNYNEQFF.

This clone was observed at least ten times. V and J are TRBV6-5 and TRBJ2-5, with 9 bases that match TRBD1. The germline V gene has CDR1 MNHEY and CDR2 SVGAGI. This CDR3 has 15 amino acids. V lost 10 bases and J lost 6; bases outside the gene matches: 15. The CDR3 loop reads CANGGQQGASQTQYF. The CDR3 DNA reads TGTGCCAATGGGGGTCAACAGGGGGCTTCGCAGACCCAGTACTTC.

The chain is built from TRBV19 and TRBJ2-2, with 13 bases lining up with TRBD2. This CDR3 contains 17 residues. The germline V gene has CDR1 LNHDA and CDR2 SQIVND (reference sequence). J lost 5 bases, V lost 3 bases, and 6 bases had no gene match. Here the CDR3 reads CASSIIVLAGGTGELFF. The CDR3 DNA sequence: TGTGCCAGTAGTATTATCGTACTAGCGGGAGGGACCGGGGAGCTGTTTTTT.

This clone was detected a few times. The CDR3 sequence is CSDRVPSNEQFF. CDR3 DNA: TGCAGCGACAGGGTCCCATCCAATGAGCAGTTCTTC. J is TRBJ2-1 and V is TRBV29-1, with a weak D call TRBD1 (6 bases). CDR1 is SQVTM, CDR2 ANQGSEA, per germline. The V end was cut by 7 bases, the J end by 6 bases, with 13 bases between. This CDR3 comprises 12 residues.

CDR3 DNA sequence: TGTGCCAGCAGTTTATCCCGGAACCCGAGGTATGGCTACACCTTC. It is translated as CASSLSRNPRYGYTF. The chain is built from TRBV27 and TRBJ1-2; no firm D call. Trimming cost V 0 bases and J 5 bases, with 13 bases left between them. Germline lookup yields CDR1 MNHEY and CDR2 SMNVEV (reference sequence). This CDR3 comprises 15 residues.